This T cell receptor (beta chain) was identified during a study of cytomegalovirus exposure and HLA in healthy donors. To note about this clone: Antigen unknown.

Likely unrecorded immune exposures existed in these nominally healthy donors. Both 60 Vbeta primers and 13 Jbeta primers went into the PCR. TCRdb keeps only in-frame clones here, not all; method: immunoSEQ multiplex PCR. This table has about 140,000 clones, 73% appearing once. The CDR3 is 15 residues long. Per germline, CDR1 LGHNT and CDR2 FRNRAP. V lost 7 bases and J 0 bases, leaving 15 bases between the germline ends. Study observations and caveats: DRB1 had the most TCR associations and HLA-C the fewest, a later analysis found, with rates varying by HLA locus. HLA-A and HLA-B allele assignments for most subjects were reportedly predicted accurately using TCR beta sequences.

Sequencing was carried out using PBMCs. This clonotype was sampled from a woman aged 40 to 55 in good health and CMV-seronegative. The chain recombines TRBV12-5 with TRBJ1-2; maybe TRBD1 (5 bases). CDR3 coding DNA: TGTGCTAGTGCGCTTACGGGGGTCCCTAACTATGGCTACACCTTC. This gives the protein CASALTGVPNYGYTF.